Many counts were recorded for the clone carrying this T cell receptor beta chain. From germline, CDR1 is KGHDR and CDR2 SFDVKD. The CDR3 loop spans 13 amino acids. V gave up 1 base and J gave up 5 bases, with 7 bases separating them. It was RNA transcripts that yielded the amplified TCR beta CDR3 regions. The TCR CDR3 was amplified in a first-round RT-PCR using the HTBI primer set. In TCRdb, the multiplex PCR reads were re-called with MiXCR into one record per CDR3 protein. The sample comprises around 350,000 distinct CDR3 sequences, 15% to 20% of which are singletons, and 3.5% to 4% rests with the top ten. This entry is derived from a study of T cells in Graves' hyperthyroidism and ophthalmopathy.

Sample: blood. The TCR sequence derives from a woman aged 18-29 years with Graves' hyperthyroidism. The chain employs TRBV24-1 and TRBJ1-1; D not certain. The CDR3 is CATSDLWGTEAFF. Here the CDR3 DNA reads TGTGCCACCAGTGATTTATGGGGAACTGAAGCTTTCTTT.